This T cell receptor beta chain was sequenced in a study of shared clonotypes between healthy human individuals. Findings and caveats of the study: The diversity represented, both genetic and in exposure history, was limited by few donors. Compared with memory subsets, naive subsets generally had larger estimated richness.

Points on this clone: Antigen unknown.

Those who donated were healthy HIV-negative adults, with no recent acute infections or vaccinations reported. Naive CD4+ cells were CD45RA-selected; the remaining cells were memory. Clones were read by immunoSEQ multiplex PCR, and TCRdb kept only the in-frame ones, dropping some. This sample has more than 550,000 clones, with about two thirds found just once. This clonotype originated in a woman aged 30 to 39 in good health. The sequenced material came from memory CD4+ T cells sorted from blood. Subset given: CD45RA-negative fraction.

The CDR3 is CASSRQEENTEAFF. The CDR3 nucleotides read TGTGCCAGCAGCCGACAGGAGGAGAACACTGAAGCTTTCTTT. The chain has TRBV7-9 and TRBJ1-1; D may be TRBD1 (6 bases). Germline CDR1 reads SEHNR; CDR2 reads FQNEAQ (reference sequence). The ends were cut back, 5 bases at V and 1 base at J, with 11 bases in the middle. The CDR3 extends over 14 amino acids.